This TCR beta chain was observed in a study of OX40 agonist ivuxolimab in advanced cancers. Regarding the complete study: Ivuxolimab, which targeted the costimulatory receptor OX40 (CD134), was an agonistic, fully human IgG2 monoclonal antibody. Intravenous ivuxolimab was administered to patients every 2 weeks at six dose levels: 0.01, 0.1, 0.3, 1.5, 3 and 10 mg/kg. Of the roughly 51 dose-escalation patients, hepatocellular carcinoma was present in around 20, melanoma in roughly 15, renal cell carcinoma in 9 and head and neck cancer in 9. In the dose-escalation cohort, 82.7% of patients were male, and the mean age was roughly 60 years, with a range of roughly 20 to 85. Patients were allowed to have had prior anti-PD-1, anti-PD-L1 or anti-CTLA-4 therapy, and around 43% of the dose-escalation patients had been treated with checkpoint inhibitors. Partial responses were achieved by three dose-escalation patients, of whom one had hepatocellular carcinoma and two had cutaneous melanoma. The point of sequencing TCRbeta in the periphery was to test whether ivuxolimab changed TCR sequence diversity and drove clonal T-cell expansion. The paper covers the monotherapy dose-escalation part of the phase I ivuxolimab trial, which included N = 52 patients. General study outcomes and caveats: Low levels of normalized T-cell clonal expansion were also seen in some patients who did not respond. Clonal expansion of both CD4+ and CD8+ blood T cells was observed from baseline to week 6 at doses 0.1 to 3.0 mg/kg. On average, CD8+ T cells showed more expanded clones than CD4+ T cells after ivuxolimab. The antigen specificity of the peripheral T cells that underwent clonal expansion was not determined. In partial responders in the 0.1-3.0 mg/kg groups, normalized peripheral clonal expansion was found to be among the lowest, especially among CD8+ T cells.

V trim: 5 bases; J trim: 3 bases; unmatched bases: 7. The CDR1 and CDR2 encoded by the germline V gene are MNHEY and SVGAGI. CDR3 length: 15 amino acids, cysteine to phenylalanine. Left in the record is the CDR3 DNA by itself, 45 bases read in frame from the first base. Genomic DNA was isolated from the sorted cells so that the TCRbeta CDR3 region could be sequenced. The immunoSEQ Assay was used to sequence the TCRbeta CDR3 regions. TCRdb limited this immuneACCESS table to in-frame rearrangements with V and J called. A share of clones is missing; checked studies link under half to unresolved V genes, and the rest is unexplained. The sample table contains some 30,000 clones; only one count was recorded for roughly 91% of them. About 9.4% of the sample belongs to the ten largest clones. The trial excluded patients who had a history of autoimmune disease or who were on systemic immunosuppression. In every dose cohort, peripheral blood was drawn for TCR sequencing at baseline, cycle 4 day 1, and cycle 7 day 1. The samples were taken from a phase I, first-in-human, multicenter, open-label dose-escalation trial of ivuxolimab. Adults with locally advanced or metastatic melanoma, renal cell, hepatocellular, or head and neck squamous cell carcinoma were enrolled in the trial. Before TCR sequencing, CD4+ T cells and CD8+ T cells were sorted from peripheral blood as separate populations.

A note on this clone: What this receptor recognizes is not known. Nothing much larger sits one base from this clone, and base qualities are not available.

The receptor's source is an adult with an advanced solid tumor such as melanoma, head and neck, liver or kidney cancer. The sequence is built from TRBV6-5 and TRBJ1-5; TRBD1 agrees with 7 junctional bases. The specimen comprised CD4+ or CD8+ T cells sorted from blood, sampled in a trial of the OX40 agonist ivuxolimab. The DNA sequence follows: TGTGCCAGCAGTGCACAGGGGTCTTTCAATCAGCCCCAGCATTTT. This codes for CASSAQGSFNQPQHF.